In its sample, the clone carrying this TCR beta chain was seen once. The data stem from a study of blood T cell repertoires in COVID-19. At the level of the study: PBMCs, B-cell-depleted T cells, or T cells were the source of the cDNA or gDNA that made up the material.

Unmatched junction bases numbered 15, after V lost 2 bases and J lost 0 bases. Germline CDR1 is PRHDT and CDR2 is FYEKMQ (reference sequence). The CDR3 totals 19 residues. Under the authors' procedure: Amplified reference gene primers provided the basis for estimating nucleated cell counts. Repertoires were generated with immunoSEQ multiplex PCR, while TCRdb's copy carries only in-frame clones and drops some. V and J calls plus clone size are reproduced from that table; the DNA served to infer D and trimming. The sample records around 140,000 clones, under 90% being singletons. The sample consisted of peripheral blood. This TCR was sampled from a human donor in a cohort sampled during active COVID-19. The chain uses TRBV13 and TRBJ2-7; 8 positions match TRBD1. For the CDR3, the DNA is TGTGCCAGCAGCTTATTTCGGGGGACAGGACCCACCTACTCCTACGAGCAGTACTTC. It yields the protein CASSLFRGTGPTYSYEQYF.